This TCR beta chain was identified during a study of identical twins. Per germline, CDR1 MDHEN and CDR2 SYDVKM. Trimming took 7 bases from V and 2 from J, leaving 15 bases between them. The CDR3 loop spans 15 amino acids. General study findings and limits: The authors noted that invariant MAIT and iNKT cells could partly confound zero-insertion analyses. While abundant cord blood beta clonotypes carried fewer insertions, memory repertoires showed no such pattern.

TCRdb recomputed calls from the 5' RACE reads with MiXCR, one row per CDR3 protein. In the table there are 350,000 to 450,000 distinct CDR3 sequences, approximately 18% of which are singletons. Donors were all healthy Caucasians. Worth noting for this clonotype: Its antigen is unidentified.

The gene calls are TRBV28 and TRBJ2-1; D is unclear. This clonotype was obtained from a man aged 45-65 years in good health. The sequenced sample was naive T cells sorted from blood. The CDR3 protein is CASNLSPATYNEQFF. The CDR3 coding sequence is TGTGCCAGCAACTTATCCCCAGCGACCTACAATGAGCAGTTCTTC.